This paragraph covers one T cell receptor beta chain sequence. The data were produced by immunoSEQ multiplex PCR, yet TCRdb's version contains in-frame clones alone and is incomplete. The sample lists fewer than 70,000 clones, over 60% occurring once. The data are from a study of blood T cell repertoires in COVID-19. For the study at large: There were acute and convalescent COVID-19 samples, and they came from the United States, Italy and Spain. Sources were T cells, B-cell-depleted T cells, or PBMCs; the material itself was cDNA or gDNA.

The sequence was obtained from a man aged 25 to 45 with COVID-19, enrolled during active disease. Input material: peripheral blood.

This chain's CDR3 is CASSPRSGGYEQYF. The CDR3 DNA reads as TGTGCCAGCAGCCCCCGATCGGGAGGCTACGAGCAGTACTTC. The chain employs TRBV7-9 and TRBJ2-7; 7 bases agree with TRBD2. After removal of 5 bases from V and 3 bases from J, the junction contained 7 bases not matched to a gene. Germline CDR1 is SEHNR and CDR2 is FQNEAQ (reference sequence). The CDR3 is 14 amino acids.